The entry below describes one TCR beta chain. The DNA ends 3 residues before the CDR3 does, and the rest of the CDR3 is filled in from the germline J gene. This sample was included in a study of T cells in women clearing cervical HPV infection. TCRdb's table, derived via immunoSEQ multiplex PCR, lists solely in-frame clones and lacks some. Recorded for this sample: under 40,000 clones. In germline, CDR1 is DFQATT, CDR2 SNEGSKA (reference sequence). CDR3 length: 17 residues. Germline trimming cut 1 base from V and 2 bases from J; bases unmatched to any gene: 8. Dot-blot hybridization genotyped cervical HPV amplified with MY09/MY11 PCR.

Material for sequencing was blood buffy coat. The chain uses TRBV20-1 and TRBJ2-3, with 11 bases aligning to TRBD2. The clonotype comes from a woman aged 18 to 75 with a cervical HPV16 infection that either progressed to CIN3+ or cleared (not recorded which). The CDR3: CSARGSGLAVHTDTQYF. The sequenced part of the CDR3 DNA is TGCAGTGCTAGAGGTTCGGGACTAGCGGTACACACAGATACG.